This passage covers 32 T cell receptor beta chains from one sample sequenced in a study of regulatory T cells in long-lasting Graves disease. Time point given: newly diagnosed GD, antithyroid drugs for less than 3 months. PBMC-derived RNA was used for the TCR library. Building of the TCR beta libraries involved iRepertoire HTBI primers and Arm-PCR of CDR3 regions. MiXCR, applied by TCRdb to the multiplex PCR reads, yields one record per CDR3 protein. The table records over 200,000 distinct CDR3 sequences, around 18% of them present only once. The same sample was also studied in work on T cells in Graves' hyperthyroidism and ophthalmopathy.

This specimen was peripheral blood mononuclear cells (PBMCs), taken at new diagnosis, from a patient treated with antithyroid drugs. Every receptor here comes from a woman in her 30s with Graves disease.

V gene TRBV7-6 combines with J gene TRBJ1-1; TRBD1 aligns across 7 bases. CDR1 is SGHVS, CDR2 FNYEAQ, per germline. V shed 5 bases and J 8 bases; nucleotides not matched to a gene: 8. This CDR3 region has 13 residues. DNA for the CDR3: TGTGCCAGCAGCGACCGACAGGGTTTGGAAGCTTTCTTT. Translating it yields CASSDRQGLEAFF.

The sample holds many counts of this clonotype. The J gene is TRBJ1-1, the V gene TRBV12-3 or TRBV12-4; D is undetermined. The CDR3 is made up of 17 amino acids. The ends were cut back, 2 bases at V and 0 bases at J, with 16 bases in the middle. The CDR3 is CASSLKTLQTLNTEAFF. In DNA form, the CDR3 reads TGTGCCAGCAGTTTAAAGACCCTACAAACCTTGAACACTGAAGCTTTCTTT.

This clonotype showed up many times. This sequence joins TRBV7-8 and TRBJ2-7; 7 positions agree with TRBD2. Losses at the gene ends were 5 bases for V and 7 bases for J; bases not matched to a gene: 11. The CDR3 has 14 amino acids. CDR1 SGHVS and CDR2 FQNEAQ come from the germline V gene. CDR3 nucleotide sequence: TGTGCCAGCAGCCCTACGGGAGGCCCGGGGGAGCAGTACTTC. Its protein is CASSPTGGPGEQYF.

This clonotype was observed at least ten times. The gene calls are TRBV12-3 or TRBV12-4 and TRBJ1-2; maybe TRBD1 (6 bases). V was pared by 5 bases and J by 1 base, with 14 bases between. The CDR3 has 15 amino acids. CDR3 sequence (DNA): TGTGCCAGCAGTCCCAGGGGAACCGATAACTATGGCTACACCTTC. Protein sequence: CASSPRGTDNYGYTF.

This clonotype was observed many times. This chain joins TRBV14 and TRBJ1-2, with D unclear. The CDR3 loop spans 13 amino acids. The V gene lost 1 base and the J gene lost 8 bases, with 11 bases spanning the gap. Germline-derived CDR1 and CDR2 are SGHDN and FVKESK. The chain's CDR3 is CASSQGTVAGYTF. The CDR3 nucleotides are TGTGCCAGCAGCCAAGGGACGGTTGCCGGCTACACCTTC.

This clonotype showed up many times. This chain uses TRBV3-1 with TRBJ2-7; 10 bases align to TRBD1. The CDR3 length is 14 residues. The germline CDR1 and CDR2 sequences are LGHDT and YNNKEL (reference sequence). Germline trimming cut 1 base from V and 7 bases from J; bases unmatched to any gene: 4. CDR3 DNA sequence: TGTGCCAGCAGCCAAGTGGGACAGGGGATTGAGCAGTACTTC. Translated, it gives CASSQVGQGIEQYF.

This clonotype was seen only once. V gene TRBV10-1 combines with J gene TRBJ1-1; the D is unclear. Germline V CDR1 and CDR2: WNHNN, SYGVQD (reference sequence). Trimming left V 6 bases short and J 1 base short, with 9 bases between. The CDR3 has 13 residues. The CDR3 region is CASRAQPNTEAFF. The CDR3 coding sequence is TGCGCCAGCAGGGCACAACCGAACACTGAAGCTTTCTTT.

This sequence joins TRBV3-1 and TRBJ2-7; tentative D call: TRBD2 (6 bases). Trimming left V 3 bases short and J 1 base short, with 7 bases between. CDR1 is LGHDT and CDR2 is YNNKEL in the germline V gene (reference sequence). The CDR3 extends over 13 amino acids. The CDR3 loop reads CASSHRESYEQYF. The CDR3 DNA is TGTGCCAGCAGCCACCGGGAGTCCTACGAGCAGTACTTC.

This clonotype has ten or more counts. CDR3 residues: CASSLVAGGDGYTF. CDR3 in DNA: TGTGCCAGCAGCTTAGTTGCTGGGGGAGATGGCTACACCTTC. The genes are TRBV7-9 and TRBJ1-2; D possibly corresponds to TRBD1 (5 bases). Trimming stripped 1 base from V and 6 bases from J, with 12 bases between. Germline V gene lookup returns CDR1 SEHNR and CDR2 FQNEAQ (reference sequence). The CDR3 is 14 residues long.

At least ten counts were recorded for this clonotype. The rearrangement joins TRBV6-1 to TRBJ2-3, with 11 bases fitting TRBD1. The germline CDR1 and CDR2 sequences are MNHNS and SASEGT. The CDR3 spans 17 residues. V was pared by 6 bases and J by 2 bases, with 10 bases of the junction left unmatched. Here the CDR3 DNA reads TGTGCCAGCAGAGCCGCATGGGACAGGGGGAACACAGATACGCAGTATTTT. Its protein product is CASRAAWDRGNTDTQYF.

This chain connects TRBV27 to TRBJ1-1; unclear D gene. Between the trimmed V and J ends, which lost 5 bases and 3 bases, there was a span of 7 bases. Per germline, CDR1 MNHEY and CDR2 SMNVEV (reference sequence). The length of the CDR3 is 12 residues. The CDR3 sequence is CASSTADTEAFF. The CDR3 DNA follows: TGTGCCAGCAGTACGGCAGACACTGAAGCTTTCTTT.

This clonotype appeared many times. The V call is TRBV11-2, the J call TRBJ2-7; D is unresolved. With 1 base removed from V and 4 bases from J, the gap between germline ends came to 11 bases. Germline loops: CDR1 SGHAT, CDR2 FQNNGV. CDR3 length: 14 residues. The CDR3 protein is CASSLVGPSYEQYF. In nucleotides, the CDR3 is TGTGCCAGCAGCTTAGTAGGGCCGAGTTACGAGCAGTACTTC.

Many counts were recorded for this clonotype. J is TRBJ2-7 and V is TRBV27; 8 bases map to TRBD1. Germline V lookup: CDR1 MNHEY, CDR2 SMNVEV (reference sequence). Losses at the gene ends were 5 bases for V and 5 bases for J; bases not matched to a gene: 8. The CDR3 has 14 residues. The CDR3: CASSLRDRRHEQYF. DNA of the CDR3: TGTGCCAGCAGTCTCCGGGACAGGAGGCACGAGCAGTACTTC.

This clonotype was counted at least ten times. In DNA, the CDR3 is TGTGCCAGCAGCCCGAGGGCTAGCGGGGGGTTAAAAGAGACCCAGTACTTC. Encoded protein: CASSPRASGGLKETQYF. This chain uses TRBV7-2 with TRBJ2-5, with 11 bases matching TRBD2. Germline-derived CDR1 and CDR2 are SGHTA and FQGNSA. The CDR3 has 17 amino acids. V shed 5 bases, J shed 3 bases, and the junction held 11 bases outside the gene matches.

This clonotype showed up many times. The chain joins TRBV20-1 to TRBJ2-1; possible D gene TRBD2, 5 bases. The CDR3 loop spans 15 amino acids. Germline V gives CDR1 DFQATT, CDR2 SNEGSKA (reference sequence). The V and J ends lost 0 bases and 12 bases respectively, with 21 bases between them. The CDR3 DNA is TGCAGTGCTAGAGATGGAAGGGAGCGAGATGAAGGGCAGTTCTTC. As protein: CSARDGRERDEGQFF.

The chain carries TRBV3-1 and TRBJ2-7; 12 bases map to TRBD1. The V and J ends lost 3 bases and 6 bases, in that order; junction bases with no gene match: 12. Germline V CDR1 and CDR2: LGHDT, YNNKEL (reference sequence). The CDR3 extends over 17 amino acids. The CDR3 region is CASSHDSMGQGAVEQYF. The CDR3 nucleotides read TGTGCCAGCAGCCACGACTCTATGGGACAGGGGGCGGTCGAGCAGTACTTC.

The chain joins TRBV11-2 to TRBJ1-4; TRBD1 might be the D (5 bases). The V end was cut by 5 bases, the J end by 3 bases, with 16 bases between. Germline V CDR1 and CDR2: SGHAT, FQNNGV. This CDR3 is 16 amino acids long. CDR3 DNA: TGTGCCAGCAGCCACGGGGGGGGGAAGGCTAATGAAAAACTGTTTTTT. Its protein is CASSHGGGKANEKLFF.

This chain links TRBV7-3 with TRBJ2-5, with TRBD2 matching over 7 bases. CDR3 length: 16 amino acids. V shed 1 base, J shed 5 bases, and the junction held 10 bases outside the gene matches. Per the germline V gene, CDR1 is SGHTA and CDR2 is FQGTGA. The CDR3 here is CASSLNGGGGRETQYF. As DNA, the CDR3 is TGTGCCAGCAGCTTAAACGGCGGGGGAGGGAGGGAGACCCAGTACTTC.

In this sample, this clonotype turned up many times. The chain recombines TRBV6-2 or TRBV6-3 with TRBJ1-1; unclear D gene. V gave up 0 bases and J gave up 1 base, with 15 bases separating them. Germline V gene sequence: CDR1 MNHEY, CDR2 SVGEGT. The CDR3 covers 17 residues. CDR3 in DNA: TGTGCCAGCAGTTACTCGACCGCGGTTGTGTCGAACACTGAAGCTTTCTTT. Amino acid sequence: CASSYSTAVVSNTEAFF.

As to this clonotype: This may arise from a read error, as a much more abundant clone is one base away. The chain links TRBV29-1 to TRBJ2-7; TRBD1 agrees at 9 bases. Germline V gives CDR1 SQVTM, CDR2 ANQGSEA. This CDR3 is 14 amino acids long. V was pared by 6 bases and J by 3 bases, with 9 bases of the junction left unmatched. The CDR3 loop is CSVRGGTGIYEQYF. In nucleotides, the CDR3 is TGCAGCGTGAGAGGGGGGACAGGGATCTACGAGCAGTACTTC.

Ten or more counts support this clonotype. This chain connects TRBV5-8 to TRBJ2-1, with TRBD1 matching over 9 bases. The CDR3 totals 17 residues. V lost 2 bases to trimming and J lost 6 bases; unmatched junction nucleotides: 12. The germline V gene encodes CDR1 SGHTS and CDR2 YDEGEE. The CDR3 here is CASSFYRDRVWVNEQFF. The CDR3 nucleotides are TGTGCCAGCAGCTTTTACCGGGACAGGGTATGGGTCAATGAGCAGTTCTTC.

This clonotype was picked up many times. The rearrangement uses TRBV11-2 and TRBJ2-5; D gene ambiguous. Germline loops: CDR1 SGHAT, CDR2 FQNNGV. This CDR3 has 13 residues. V was shortened by 5 bases and J by 4 bases, with 11 bases between the two germline ends. In DNA form, the CDR3 reads TGTGCCAGCAGCCAAGGCCTAGGAGAGACCCAGTACTTC. Amino acids: CASSQGLGETQYF.

With respect to this clonotype: Possible read error: a much larger clone is one base away. Here the CDR3 reads CASSPGTGFNELYF. The CDR3 DNA reads TGTGCCAGCAGTCCTGGGACAGGGTTCAACGAGCTGTACTTC. The chain employs TRBV2 and TRBJ2-7; the match to TRBD1 covers 9 bases. The CDR3 is made up of 14 amino acids. From germline, CDR1 is SNHLY and CDR2 FYNNEI.

This clonotype was picked up many times. The gene calls are TRBV7-2 and TRBJ1-1; D might be TRBD1 (6 bases). The germline V gene has CDR1 SGHTA and CDR2 FQGNSA. CDR3 length equals 16 residues. Trimming stripped 6 bases from V and 0 bases from J, with 17 bases between. The CDR3 protein is CASRPGVGQVNTEAFF. The CDR3 DNA reads as TGTGCCAGCAGACCAGGGGTGGGGCAGGTGAACACTGAAGCTTTCTTT. Looking up the rest from reference TRBV7-2 and TRBJ1-1 gives the full variable domain: GAGVSQSPSNKVTEKGKDVELRCDPISGHTALYWYRQSLGQGLEFLIYFQGNSAPDKSGLPSDRFSAERTGGSVSTLTIQRTQQEDSAVYLCASRPGVGQVNTEAFFGQGTRLTVV.

In this sample, this clonotype turned up many times. V is TRBV5-1 and J is TRBJ1-6; 7 nucleotides match TRBD1. CDR1 is SGHRS and CDR2 is YFSETQ in the germline V gene. The CDR3 extends over 17 amino acids. The junction had 10 bases not matched to a gene; V was cut back by 3 bases and J by 4 bases. The DNA for the CDR3 is TGCGCCAGCAGCTCAATGGAGGGGGCGATTTATAATTCACCCCTCCACTTT. It is translated as CASSSMEGAIYNSPLHF.

This clonotype was observed many times. The J gene is TRBJ2-3, the V gene TRBV6-9, with a possible D match to TRBD1 (6 bases). Germline CDR1 and CDR2: MNHGY and SVAAGI. The germline V and J ends were trimmed by 3 bases and 1 base, with 14 bases remaining between them. The CDR3 is made up of 16 amino acids. The DNA for the CDR3 is TGTGCCAGCAGTTACCGCGGACCAGGGGGCACAGATACGCAGTATTTT. It encodes CASSYRGPGGTDTQYF.

In its sample, this clonotype was seen many times. This chain connects TRBV11-2 to TRBJ1-3; D may be TRBD1 (6 bases). The V end was cut by 6 bases, the J end by 0 bases, with 21 bases between. The CDR3 is made up of 18 amino acids. Per germline, CDR1 SGHAT and CDR2 FQNNGV. CDR3 DNA sequence: TGTGCCAGCAGTCCCTGGGTTAGGACAGCAAGCTCTGGAAACACCATATATTTT. Its protein is CASSPWVRTASSGNTIYF.

Concerning this clonotype itself: Since a much larger clone is just one base distant, this may be a read error. V is TRBV28 and J is TRBJ2-1; D unresolved. CDR3 size: 14 residues. V lost 8 bases, J lost 10 bases, and 21 bases lay in between. Germline V gene data show CDR1 as MDHEN and CDR2 as SYDVKM. The CDR3 sequence: CASSSGPALYEQFF. CDR3 nucleotides: TGTGCCAGCTCCTCTGGGCCTGCCCTCTACGAGCAGTTCTTC.

This clonotype was detected ten times or more. This chain uses TRBV14 with TRBJ1-2, with no clear D. The germline V and J ends were trimmed by 0 bases and 4 bases, with 15 bases remaining between them. Germline V gene sequence: CDR1 SGHDN, CDR2 FVKESK. The CDR3 sequence is 16 residues long. In DNA form, the CDR3 reads TGTGCCAGCAGCCAAGATCGTACGGAAACCAGCTATGGCTACACCTTC. Translation: CASSQDRTETSYGYTF.

The CDR3 is CASSLGANRATDTQYF. CDR3 DNA: TGTGCCAGCAGCCTAGGCGCCAATCGGGCCACAGATACGCAGTATTTT. The chain is built from TRBV7-6 and TRBJ2-3; D is ambiguous. Trimming took off 5 bases at V and 2 bases at J, with 17 bases between the two ends. This CDR3 contains 16 residues. In germline, CDR1 is SGHVS, CDR2 FNYEAQ.

This clonotype was seen more than once but under ten times. One end of the junction is discordant with germline, which a read error may explain. The chain employs TRBV7-7 and TRBJ2-3; tentatively, D is TRBD1 or TRBD2 (5 bases each). CDR1 is SSHAT, CDR2 FNYEAQ, per germline (reference sequence). The CDR3 runs 13 residues. Here the CDR3 reads CASSFGGADTQYF. Written as DNA, the CDR3 is TGTGCTAGCAGCTTTGGGGGTGCAGATACGCAGTATTTT.

This clonotype was detected many times. This sequence joins TRBV7-9 and TRBJ1-5; a weak D match, TRBD1 (5 bases). This CDR3 spans 13 amino acids. V lost 4 bases and J 7 bases, leaving 11 bases between the germline ends. Germline V CDR1 and CDR2: SEHNR, FQNEAQ (reference sequence). The CDR3: CASSSGTLQPQHF. The CDR3 DNA follows: TGTGCCAGCAGCTCGGGGACGCTACAGCCCCAGCATTTT.